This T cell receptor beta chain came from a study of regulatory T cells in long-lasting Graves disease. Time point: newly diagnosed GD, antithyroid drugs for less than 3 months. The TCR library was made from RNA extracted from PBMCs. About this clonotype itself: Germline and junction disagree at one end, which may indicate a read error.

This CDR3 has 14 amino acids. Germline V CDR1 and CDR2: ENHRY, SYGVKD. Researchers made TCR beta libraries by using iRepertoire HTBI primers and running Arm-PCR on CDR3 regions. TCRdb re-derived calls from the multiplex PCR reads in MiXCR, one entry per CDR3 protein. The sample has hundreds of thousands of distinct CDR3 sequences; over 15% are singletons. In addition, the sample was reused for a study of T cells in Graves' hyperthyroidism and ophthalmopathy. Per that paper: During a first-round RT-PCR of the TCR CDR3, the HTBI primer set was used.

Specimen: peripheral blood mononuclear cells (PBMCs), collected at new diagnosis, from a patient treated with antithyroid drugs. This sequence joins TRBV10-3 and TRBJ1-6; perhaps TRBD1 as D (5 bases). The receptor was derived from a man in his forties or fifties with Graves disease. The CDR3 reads CATSGDLYNSPLHF. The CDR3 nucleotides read TGTGCCACCAGTGGGGACCTCTATAATTCACCCCTCCACTTT.